The present TCR beta chain was sequenced within a study of blood T cell repertoires in COVID-19. The wider study: COVID-19 samples collected from the United States, Italy and Spain covered acute and convalescent phases.

Study processing details: Nucleated cell counts were estimated from reference gene primer amplification. The protocol was immunoSEQ multiplex PCR, while the TCRdb copy is restricted to in-frame clones and leaves out a portion. V and J calls and clone size are copied from that table; D and trimming were computed from the DNA. Seen here are 410,000 or so clones, about 89% observed once, and the top ten hold roughly 1.6%. Seattle cases were enrolled at active infection and followed longitudinally. Trimming shortened V by 7 bases and J by 9 bases, and 16 bases separated the two germline ends. The length of the CDR3 is 13 residues. Germline CDR1 reads MNHEY; CDR2 reads SVGAGI.

The sequencing sample was made of peripheral blood. The V call is TRBV6-5, the J call TRBJ2-1; possibly TRBD2 for D (5 bases). The source is a woman aged 40 to 50 with COVID-19, enrolled during active disease. The CDR3 sequence is CASTRPGGGEQFF. CDR3 sequence (DNA): TGTGCCAGCACCCGGCCGGGTGGAGGTGAGCAGTTCTTC.